These T cell receptor beta chains were read from a single sample in a study of human T cells and chemical hapten exposure. Via MiXCR, TCRdb re-called the RACE reads, giving one row per CDR3 protein. Of fewer than 400,000 distinct CDR3 sequences listed, around 7% are singletons. The sequencing used whole blood, collected in connection with sensitization to the hapten diphenylcyclopropenone (DPC). These receptors were taken from a young woman with alopecia areata. Some clones in this sample may be carry-over from other donors' samples. Each CDR3 is given with its conserved first and last residue. Each record gives: clone size, V gene, D gene, J gene, CDR3 protein, CDR3 DNA. D genes are given only for firm matches. Size tells how often a clone was seen (once, few, many) or the class of an expanded clone, and some rows leave it out.

size: few
V: TRBV7-2
D: TRBD1
J: TRBJ1-6
CDR3: CASRQGAYYNSPLHF
DNA: TGTGCCAGCAGACAGGGGGCCTACTATAATTCACCCCTCCACTTT

size: NA
V: TRBV28
D: NA
J: TRBJ2-1
CDR3: CATTETRTEYNEQFF
DNA: TGTGCCACCACCGAGACCCGGACAGAATACAATGAGCAGTTCTTC

size: many
V: TRBV5-1
D: NA
J: TRBJ2-7
CDR3: CASSSNFRMEQYF
DNA: TGCGCCAGCAGCTCCAATTTCCGGATGGAGCAGTACTTC

size: many
V: TRBV4-1
D: NA
J: TRBJ1-5
CDR3: CASSQDFGGDQPQHF
DNA: TGCGCCAGCAGCCAAGATTTCGGAGGGGATCAGCCCCAGCATTTT

size: NA
V: TRBV28
D: TRBD2
J: TRBJ2-7
CDR3: CASSSPLGGGSYEQYF
DNA: TGTGCCAGCAGTTCCCCCCTTGGCGGGGGATCCTACGAGCAGTACTTC

size: few
V: TRBV12-3/TRBV12-4
D: NA
J: TRBJ1-1
CDR3: CASSLGAGAGGTEAFF
DNA: TGTGCCAGCAGTTTAGGAGCCGGGGCTGGAGGGACTGAAGCTTTCTTT

size: many
V: TRBV21-1
D: NA
J: TRBJ1-1
CDR3: CASSAGEQGPLRGEAFF
DNA: TGTGCCAGCAGCGCAGGAGAACAAGGACCGCTCCGCGGGGAAGCTTTCTTT

size: few
V: TRBV18
D: NA
J: TRBJ1-4
CDR3: CASSPLVFRGVEKLFF
DNA: TGTGCCAGCTCACCACTCGTGTTCAGGGGCGTTGAAAAACTGTTTTTT

size: few
V: TRBV6-2/TRBV6-3
D: NA
J: TRBJ2-3
CDR3: CASTEWSTDTQYF
DNA: TGTGCCAGCACGGAATGGAGCACAGATACGCAGTATTTT

size: many
V: TRBV20-1
D: NA
J: TRBJ1-1
CDR3: CSARGGGEDTEAFF
DNA: TGCAGTGCTAGAGGCGGGGGGGAGGACACTGAAGCTTTCTTT

size: NA
V: TRBV7-8
D: NA
J: TRBJ2-3
CDR3: CASSFDPHGADTQYF
DNA: TGTGCCAGCAGCTTCGATCCCCACGGTGCAGATACGCAGTATTTT

size: NA
V: TRBV12-3/TRBV12-4
D: NA
J: TRBJ2-1
CDR3: CASSFEGLSSSYNEQFF
DNA: TGTGCCAGCAGTTTTGAGGGGCTTTCGAGCTCCTACAATGAGCAGTTCTTC

size: few
V: TRBV27
D: NA
J: TRBJ1-5
CDR3: CASPHGGGNQPQHF
DNA: TGTGCCAGCCCTCACGGAGGGGGTAATCAGCCCCAGCATTTT

size: NA
V: TRBV19
D: TRBD2
J: TRBJ2-3
CDR3: CASSIEDSGVPTGGTQYF
DNA: TGTGCCAGTAGTATAGAGGATAGCGGGGTTCCAACGGGCGGGACGCAGTATTTT

size: NA
V: TRBV20-1
D: TRBD2
J: TRBJ2-1
CDR3: CSASGLAGRPYNEQFF
DNA: TGCAGTGCTAGCGGACTAGCGGGGCGCCCCTACAATGAGCAGTTCTTC

size: many
V: TRBV3-1
D: NA
J: TRBJ1-5
CDR3: CASSPDIDQPQHF
DNA: TGTGCCAGCAGCCCGGACATCGATCAGCCCCAGCATTTT

size: NA
V: TRBV6-1
D: NA
J: TRBJ1-5
CDR3: CASSEWGNGNQPQHF
DNA: TGTGCCAGCAGTGAGTGGGGGAATGGCAATCAGCCCCAGCATTTT

size: NA
V: TRBV4-1
D: NA
J: TRBJ2-3
CDR3: CASSRYPGTDTQYF
DNA: TGCGCCAGCAGCCGCTACCCCGGGACAGATACGCAGTATTTT

size: many
V: TRBV7-9
D: NA
J: TRBJ2-7
CDR3: CASSSGATYEQYF
DNA: TGTGCCAGCAGCTCCGGGGCAACCTACGAGCAGTACTTC

size: few
V: TRBV6-1
D: NA
J: TRBJ2-2
CDR3: CASSEWGRSGELFF
DNA: TGTGCCAGCAGTGAATGGGGACGAAGCGGGGAGCTGTTTTTT

size: few
V: TRBV6-2/TRBV6-3
D: NA
J: TRBJ2-3
CDR3: CASSYGLQTDTQYF
DNA: TGTGCCAGCAGTTACGGACTTCAAACAGATACGCAGTATTTT

size: few
V: TRBV29-1
D: TRBD1
J: TRBJ1-4
CDR3: CSVAINHGTGVEKLFF
DNA: TGCAGCGTTGCCATAAACCACGGGACAGGGGTTGAAAAACTGTTTTTT

size: many
V: TRBV6-6
D: TRBD1
J: TRBJ2-7
CDR3: CASSTGGLSYEQYF
DNA: TGTGCCAGCTCCACAGGGGGTCTCTCCTACGAGCAGTACTTC

size: many
V: TRBV12-3/TRBV12-4
D: NA
J: TRBJ2-7
CDR3: CASSSPSGVSYEQYF
DNA: TGTGCCAGCAGTTCCCCTTCAGGGGTTTCCTACGAGCAGTACTTC

size: NA
V: TRBV3-1
D: NA
J: TRBJ1-2
CDR3: CASSQDIGVPVYYGYTF
DNA: TGTGCCAGCAGCCAAGATATAGGGGTCCCCGTTTACTATGGCTACACCTTC

size: once
V: TRBV20-1
D: TRBD1
J: TRBJ2-3
CDR3: CSARTGRGTDTQYF
DNA: TGCAGTGCTAGGACAGGGCGGGGCACAGATACGCAGTATTTT

size: few
V: TRBV2
D: NA
J: TRBJ1-6
CDR3: CASNRDNSPLHF
DNA: TGTGCCAGCAACAGGGACAATTCACCCCTCCACTTT

size: many
V: TRBV7-9
D: NA
J: TRBJ2-2
CDR3: CASSLNRDTGELFF
DNA: TGTGCCAGCAGCTTAAACAGAGACACCGGGGAGCTGTTTTTT

size: few
V: TRBV10-3
D: NA
J: TRBJ2-1
CDR3: CAISEPPTGTRSYNEQFF
DNA: TGTGCCATCAGTGAGCCACCAACCGGGACCCGCTCCTACAATGAGCAGTTCTTC

size: many
V: TRBV25-1
D: TRBD2
J: TRBJ2-1
CDR3: CASSGSGYNEQFF
DNA: TGTGCCAGCAGTGGTAGCGGGTACAATGAGCAGTTCTTC

size: few
V: TRBV28
D: TRBD2
J: TRBJ2-3
CDR3: CASSPAAGRGGTGTDTQYF
DNA: TGTGCCAGCAGCCCAGCCGCAGGGCGGGGGGGCACGGGCACAGATACGCAGTATTTT

size: many
V: TRBV4-2
D: NA
J: TRBJ2-3
CDR3: CASSGGESTDTQYF
DNA: TGTGCCAGCAGCGGCGGGGAAAGCACAGATACGCAGTATTTT

size: NA
V: TRBV6-1
D: NA
J: TRBJ1-1
CDR3: CASSERQEDTEAFF
DNA: TGTGCCAGCAGTGAAAGACAGGAGGACACTGAAGCTTTCTTT

size: NA
V: TRBV10-3
D: TRBD1
J: TRBJ1-3
CDR3: CAISGDRPSGNTIYF
DNA: TGTGCCATCAGTGGGGACAGGCCGTCTGGAAACACCATATATTTT

size: many
V: TRBV12-3/TRBV12-4
D: NA
J: TRBJ2-3
CDR3: CASSLDTHTDTQYF
DNA: TGTGCCAGCAGTTTGGACACCCACACAGATACGCAGTATTTT

size: NA
V: TRBV20-1
D: NA
J: TRBJ1-1
CDR3: CSAPGVSTEAFF
DNA: TGCAGTGCTCCAGGGGTTAGCACTGAAGCTTTCTTT

size: few
V: TRBV7-9
D: TRBD1
J: TRBJ1-1
CDR3: CASSHDRGAGTEAFF
DNA: TGTGCCAGCAGCCACGACAGGGGAGCGGGCACTGAAGCTTTCTTT

size: many
V: TRBV18
D: NA
J: TRBJ2-4
CDR3: CASSPGVPKNIQYF
DNA: TGTGCCAGCTCCCCCGGGGTACCCAAAAACATTCAGTACTTC

size: NA
V: TRBV6-1
D: NA
J: TRBJ1-1
CDR3: CASRETENTEAFF
DNA: TGTGCCAGCAGGGAAACAGAGAACACTGAAGCTTTCTTT

size: few
V: TRBV5-1
D: NA
J: TRBJ2-7
CDR3: CASSLRGGTEQYF
DNA: TGCGCCAGCAGCTTGCGGGGCGGGACCGAGCAGTACTTC

size: few
V: TRBV29-1
D: NA
J: TRBJ1-2
CDR3: CSVGQNREGGYTF
DNA: TGCAGCGTTGGACAAAACAGGGAAGGCGGCTACACCTTC

size: few
V: TRBV7-7
D: TRBD1
J: TRBJ2-7
CDR3: CASSLGQGAGYEQYF
DNA: TGTGCTAGCAGCTTGGGACAGGGAGCCGGCTACGAGCAGTACTTC

size: NA
V: TRBV18
D: TRBD1
J: TRBJ1-3
CDR3: CASSPATGVTGNTIYF
DNA: TGTGCCAGCTCACCCGCCACAGGGGTCACTGGAAACACCATATATTTT

size: many
V: TRBV5-4
D: TRBD1
J: TRBJ2-3
CDR3: CASSTQGAADTQYF
DNA: TGTGCCAGCAGCACCCAGGGGGCAGCAGATACGCAGTATTTT

size: few
V: TRBV5-1
D: NA
J: TRBJ1-4
CDR3: CASSLGRSAGKLFF
DNA: TGCGCCAGCAGCTTGGGACGGTCAGCGGGGAAACTGTTTTTT

size: NA
V: TRBV14
D: NA
J: TRBJ2-7
CDR3: CASSPRAQHPYEQYF
DNA: TGTGCCAGCAGCCCCAGGGCTCAGCACCCCTACGAGCAGTACTTC

size: NA
V: TRBV28
D: NA
J: TRBJ2-7
CDR3: CASTLGTTAYEQYF
DNA: TGTGCCAGCACCCTAGGGACCACCGCCTACGAGCAGTACTTC

size: NA
V: TRBV5-6
D: NA
J: TRBJ1-2
CDR3: CASSLVGEANYGYTF
DNA: TGTGCCAGCAGCTTGGTCGGGGAGGCTAACTATGGCTACACCTTC

size: many
V: TRBV3-1
D: NA
J: TRBJ1-1
CDR3: CASSQLTTNTEAFF
DNA: TGTGCCAGCAGCCAACTTACGACGAACACTGAAGCTTTCTTT